A selection of T cell receptor beta chains follows, all from one sample in a study of cytomegalovirus exposure and HLA in healthy donors. The protocol was immunoSEQ multiplex PCR, while the TCRdb copy is restricted to in-frame clones and leaves out a portion. The sample records some 150,000 clones, 65% to 85% being singletons. Source material: PBMCs. The receptor source for this set is a woman aged 35 to 49 in good health and CMV-seropositive. CDR3s include the opening cysteine and the closing phenylalanine or tryptophan. A D gene is named only where the DNA matches it firmly. A row's size may be missing; if present it is once, few, many or a size class.

D gene: NA; J gene: TRBJ2-3; V gene: TRBV7-6; clone size: NA; CDR3 DNA: TGTGCCAGCAGCTTAGGGGTAGCCCAAGATACGCAGTATTTT; CDR3 protein: CASSLGVAQDTQYF
D gene: NA; J gene: TRBJ2-7; V gene: TRBV5-1; clone size: NA; CDR3 DNA: TGCGCCAGCAGCTTGGTGGACGGGACCTACGAGCAGTACTTC; CDR3 protein: CASSLVDGTYEQYF
D gene: NA; J gene: TRBJ1-1; V gene: TRBV10-1; clone size: NA; CDR3 DNA: TGCGCCAGCAGTGAGACGTCAGGGGCTACTGAAGCTTTCTTT; CDR3 protein: CASSETSGATEAFF
D gene: TRBD2; J gene: TRBJ2-1; V gene: TRBV19; clone size: NA; CDR3 DNA: TGTGCCAGTAGTAAAGATCTCCTAGCGGGAGTGGCCTACAATGAGCAGTTCTTC; CDR3 protein: CASSKDLLAGVAYNEQFF
D gene: TRBD2; J gene: TRBJ2-1; V gene: TRBV29-1; clone size: many; CDR3 DNA: TGCAGCGTTGTGCGGGAGGGCCTAGGCACGTCCAATGAGCAGTTCTTC; CDR3 protein: CSVVREGLGTSNEQFF
D gene: TRBD2; J gene: TRBJ2-1; V gene: TRBV5-1; clone size: NA; CDR3 DNA: TGCGCCAGCAGAAGGGTGGCGGGAGAGGGAAATGAGCAGTTCTTC; CDR3 protein: CASRRVAGEGNEQFF
D gene: TRBD2; J gene: TRBJ2-3; V gene: TRBV5-1; clone size: NA; CDR3 DNA: TGCGCCAGCAGCTTGGCCGCGGGAGGAGGCACAGATACGCAGTATTTT; CDR3 protein: CASSLAAGGGTDTQYF
D gene: NA; J gene: TRBJ2-1; V gene: TRBV29-1; clone size: NA; CDR3 DNA: TGCAGCGTTGATCGGACGGGAATGAAAGATGAGCAGTTCTTC; CDR3 protein: CSVDRTGMKDEQFF
D gene: TRBD1; J gene: TRBJ2-3; V gene: TRBV27; clone size: NA; CDR3 DNA: TGTGCCAGCAGGATACAGGGGTCCACAGATACGCAGTATTTT; CDR3 protein: CASRIQGSTDTQYF
D gene: NA; J gene: TRBJ2-7; V gene: TRBV29-1; clone size: NA; CDR3 DNA: TGCAGCGTTGTTGCGCCGGACTCGAGCTACGAGCAGTACTTC; CDR3 protein: CSVVAPDSSYEQYF
D gene: TRBD2; J gene: TRBJ2-4; V gene: TRBV2; clone size: NA; CDR3 DNA: TGTGCCAGCAGTGGAGGACTAGCGGGAGACATTCAGTACTTC; CDR3 protein: CASSGGLAGDIQYF
D gene: NA; J gene: TRBJ2-1; V gene: TRBV9; clone size: NA; CDR3 DNA: TGTGCCAGCAGCGTAGGATGGGGTCTAGCCCCTCGTTACAATGAGCAGTTCTTC; CDR3 protein: CASSVGWGLAPRYNEQFF
D gene: NA; J gene: TRBJ1-4; V gene: TRBV5-1; clone size: NA; CDR3 DNA: TGCGCCAGCAGGGGGGGGGCCTCTAATGAAAAACTGTTTTTT; CDR3 protein: CASRGGASNEKLFF
D gene: NA; J gene: TRBJ2-1; V gene: TRBV5-1; clone size: NA; CDR3 DNA: TGCGCCAGCAGCCCTAACAATGAGCAGTTCTTC; CDR3 protein: CASSPNNEQFF
D gene: TRBD2; J gene: TRBJ2-1; V gene: TRBV4-2; clone size: few; CDR3 DNA: TGTGCCAGCAGCCAAGAACGCGGGGCTAGCGGGAAGGATGAGCAGTTCTTC; CDR3 protein: CASSQERGASGKDEQFF
D gene: NA; J gene: TRBJ1-2; V gene: TRBV19; clone size: NA; CDR3 DNA: TGTGCCAGTGGACTGTCGGGCTACACCTTC; CDR3 protein: CASGLSGYTF
D gene: TRBD2; J gene: TRBJ2-1; V gene: TRBV7-8; clone size: NA; CDR3 DNA: TGTGCCAGCAGCCGGGCGAGCGGGAGAGAAAATGAGCAGTTCTTC; CDR3 protein: CASSRASGRENEQFF
D gene: TRBD2; J gene: TRBJ2-1; V gene: TRBV6-1; clone size: NA; CDR3 DNA: TGTGCCAGCAGTGATCCGGGACTAGCGGACAATGAGCAGTTCTTC; CDR3 protein: CASSDPGLADNEQFF
D gene: NA; J gene: TRBJ1-6; V gene: TRBV27; clone size: NA; CDR3 DNA: TGTGCCAGCAGTTTAAACGGCGGAAATTCACCCCTCCACTTT; CDR3 protein: CASSLNGGNSPLHF
D gene: TRBD2; J gene: TRBJ2-1; V gene: TRBV30; clone size: NA; CDR3 DNA: TGTGCCTGGAGCCTGCGCGGGAGGATCGGGAATGAGCAGTTCTTC; CDR3 protein: CAWSLRGRIGNEQFF
D gene: NA; J gene: TRBJ2-7; V gene: TRBV30; clone size: once; CDR3 DNA: TGTGCCTGGAGTCGACAGTCGAGGGAGCAGTACTTC; CDR3 protein: CAWSRQSREQYF
D gene: TRBD1; J gene: TRBJ1-5; V gene: TRBV30; clone size: NA; CDR3 DNA: TGTGCCTGGAGTCCCGGGGACAGGGTCCGAAGCAATCAGCCCCAGCATTTT; CDR3 protein: CAWSPGDRVRSNQPQHF
D gene: TRBD1; J gene: TRBJ1-2; V gene: TRBV6-5; clone size: NA; CDR3 DNA: TGTGCCAGCAGTTACCTCCGGGACAGGGGGCTCTATGGCTACACCTTC; CDR3 protein: CASSYLRDRGLYGYTF
D gene: TRBD2; J gene: TRBJ2-3; V gene: TRBV6-1; clone size: NA; CDR3 DNA: TGTGCCAGCAGTGATAGCGGGAGGGGTACCACAGATACGCAGTATTTT; CDR3 protein: CASSDSGRGTTDTQYF
D gene: TRBD1; J gene: TRBJ2-7; V gene: TRBV28; clone size: NA; CDR3 DNA: TGTGCCAGCAGCTTCCCCGGGACAGGCCTCGAGCAGTACTTC; CDR3 protein: CASSFPGTGLEQYF
D gene: NA; J gene: TRBJ2-1; V gene: TRBV5-1; clone size: NA; CDR3 DNA: TGCGCCAGCAGCTTGGACCTCTTAGATGAGCAGTTCTTC; CDR3 protein: CASSLDLLDEQFF
D gene: NA; J gene: TRBJ2-5; V gene: TRBV18; clone size: once; CDR3 DNA: TGTGCCAGCTCACCGGGACAACAAGAGACCCAGTACTTC; CDR3 protein: CASSPGQQETQYF
D gene: NA; J gene: TRBJ2-5; V gene: TRBV5-6; clone size: NA; CDR3 DNA: TGTGCCAGCAGCTGGAGACGGGAGTTGCAAGAGACCCAGTACTTC; CDR3 protein: CASSWRRELQETQYF
D gene: TRBD1; J gene: TRBJ1-4; V gene: TRBV23-1; clone size: NA; CDR3 DNA: TGCGCCAGCAGTCTCCGGGACAGACTAAATGAAAAACTGTTTTTT; CDR3 protein: CASSLRDRLNEKLFF
D gene: TRBD2; J gene: TRBJ2-7; V gene: TRBV28; clone size: NA; CDR3 DNA: TGTGCCAGCAGGCAAGGACTAGCTGTCGCCGAGCAGTACTTC; CDR3 protein: CASRQGLAVAEQYF
D gene: NA; J gene: TRBJ2-3; V gene: TRBV15; clone size: NA; CDR3 DNA: TGTGCCACCAGCAGACTACCGACAGGTCCCACAGATACGCAGTATTTT; CDR3 protein: CATSRLPTGPTDTQYF
D gene: NA; J gene: TRBJ2-7; V gene: TRBV10-3; clone size: NA; CDR3 DNA: TGTGCCATCAGCCGGGACTCCTACGAGCAGTACTTC; CDR3 protein: CAISRDSYEQYF
D gene: NA; J gene: TRBJ2-5; V gene: TRBV2; clone size: NA; CDR3 DNA: TGTGCCAGCAGTACCCTGGGGGGGGCTAAGGAGACCCAGTACTTC; CDR3 protein: CASSTLGGAKETQYF
D gene: TRBD1; J gene: TRBJ1-4; V gene: TRBV18; clone size: NA; CDR3 DNA: TGTGCCAGTTCATCGAGCAGGGGGCTCTCTCAAGAAAAACTGTTTTTT; CDR3 protein: CASSSSRGLSQEKLFF
D gene: NA; J gene: TRBJ2-7; V gene: TRBV30; clone size: few; CDR3 DNA: TGTGCCTGGAGTGTTGGTCTAGCGAGCTACGAGCAGTACTTC; CDR3 protein: CAWSVGLASYEQYF
D gene: TRBD1; J gene: TRBJ2-2; V gene: TRBV5-5; clone size: few; CDR3 DNA: TGTGCCAGCAGGACAGGGGTAACCGGGGAGCTGTTTTTT; CDR3 protein: CASRTGVTGELFF
D gene: NA; J gene: TRBJ2-2; V gene: TRBV6-1; clone size: NA; CDR3 DNA: TGTGCCAGCATCAACGCTAGGAACACCGGGGAGCTGTTTTTT; CDR3 protein: CASINARNTGELFF
D gene: NA; J gene: TRBJ1-1; V gene: TRBV9; clone size: few; CDR3 DNA: TGTGCCAGCAGCGTAGCCGGGGAACGGACGAACACTGAAGCTTTCTTT; CDR3 protein: CASSVAGERTNTEAFF
D gene: TRBD2; J gene: TRBJ2-7; V gene: TRBV5-1; clone size: NA; CDR3 DNA: TGCGCCAGCAGCCTACAGGAACCACTAGCGGGTTATACCTACGAGCAGTACTTC; CDR3 protein: CASSLQEPLAGYTYEQYF
D gene: TRBD2; J gene: TRBJ2-7; V gene: TRBV6-6; clone size: NA; CDR3 DNA: TGTGCCAGCAGCACGGGAGGGCCCGAGCAGTACTTC; CDR3 protein: CASSTGGPEQYF
D gene: TRBD2; J gene: TRBJ2-1; V gene: TRBV9; clone size: NA; CDR3 DNA: TGTGCCAGCACCGACTCCGTTAGCGGGAGCTCCTACAATGAGCAGTTCTTC; CDR3 protein: CASTDSVSGSSYNEQFF
D gene: TRBD1; J gene: TRBJ2-3; V gene: TRBV2; clone size: once; CDR3 DNA: TGTGCCACCGGGACAGGCACAGATACGCAGTATTTT; CDR3 protein: CATGTGTDTQYF
D gene: NA; J gene: TRBJ2-7; V gene: TRBV7-8; clone size: NA; CDR3 DNA: TGTGCCAGCAGCTTAGCCGGACAAGACTCCTACGAGCAGTACTTC; CDR3 protein: CASSLAGQDSYEQYF
D gene: TRBD1; J gene: TRBJ1-6; V gene: TRBV6-1; clone size: NA; CDR3 DNA: TGTGCCAGCAGTGTTGGCAGGGGGCTTTGGTCACCCCTCCACTTT; CDR3 protein: CASSVGRGLWSPLHF
D gene: NA; J gene: TRBJ1-3; V gene: TRBV29-1; clone size: once; CDR3 DNA: TGCAGCGTTGAAAAGAGTAGAAACACCATATATTTT; CDR3 protein: CSVEKSRNTIYF
D gene: NA; J gene: TRBJ2-1; V gene: TRBV6-5; clone size: few; CDR3 DNA: TGTGCCAGCAGTTCCCAAGGGAGCTCCTACAATGAGCAGTTCTTC; CDR3 protein: CASSSQGSSYNEQFF
D gene: TRBD2; J gene: TRBJ2-3; V gene: TRBV9; clone size: NA; CDR3 DNA: TGTGCCAGCAGCCCAGCGCCGGGAGGTACGCAGTATTTT; CDR3 protein: CASSPAPGGTQYF
D gene: TRBD1; J gene: TRBJ2-7; V gene: TRBV5-1; clone size: NA; CDR3 DNA: TGCGCCAGCAGCCCACGGACAGGGATCGAGCAGTACTTC; CDR3 protein: CASSPRTGIEQYF
D gene: TRBD1; J gene: TRBJ2-6; V gene: TRBV19; clone size: NA; CDR3 DNA: TGTGCCAGTATATTGTCGGGACAGGGGGCTGGGGCCAACGTCCTGACTTTC; CDR3 protein: CASILSGQGAGANVLTF